A single T cell receptor beta chain is shown here with its context. V was shortened by 0 bases and J by 8 bases, with 13 bases between the two germline ends. In germline, CDR1 is LGHDT, CDR2 YNNKEL (reference sequence). The CDR3 covers 15 residues. In the study's own analysis: From reference gene primer amplification, estimates of nucleated cell counts were derived. TCRdb's table, derived via immunoSEQ multiplex PCR, lists solely in-frame clones and lacks some. V and J calls and clone size follow that table, whereas D and trimming were derived from the DNA. The sample records roughly 49,000 clones, about four fifths being singletons. This record belongs to a study of blood T cell repertoires in COVID-19. Study context: Researchers got acute and convalescent COVID-19 samples from the United States, Italy and Spain. Sample material is recorded as cDNA or gDNA derived from T cells, B-cell-depleted T cells, or PBMCs.

Sequenced input: peripheral blood. The chain uses TRBV3-1 (or the pseudogene TRBV3-2) and TRBJ1-4; D ambiguous. The source of this sequence is a man aged 50 or older with active COVID-19. For the CDR3, the DNA is TGTGCCAGCAGCCAAGACGTCGGGTTCTGGGAAAAACTGTTTTTT. The encoded protein is CASSQDVGFWEKLFF.